Each of the 26 T cell receptor beta chains below was sequenced from the same sample in a study of post-analysis software for immune sequencing data. Whole-study results and caveats: In patients, TRBV5-6, TRBV5-1 and TRBV20-1 belonged to four or five TRBV segments found more frequently than in controls.

The library was made from cDNA and included unique molecular identifiers. TCRdb itself ran the PCR reads through MiXCR, one entry per CDR3 protein. The sample has roughly 670,000 distinct CDR3 sequences, 55% to 60% seen once. These receptors have no identified antigens. The sample taken for sequencing was blood. These receptors all come from a girl aged 2-10 years with multiple sclerosis.

V is TRBV5-1 and J is TRBJ2-7; 8 bases match TRBD1. In germline, CDR1 is SGHRS, CDR2 YFSETQ. CDR3 length: 15 residues. V was clipped by 3 bases and J by 8 bases; unmatched bases: 13. The CDR3 DNA reads TGCGCCAGCAGCTCCGGACAGGGCTTAGAAAGGAAGCAGTACTTC. Residues: CASSSGQGLERKQYF.

This chain connects TRBV4-2 to TRBJ2-1, with TRBD1 matching over 9 bases. Looked up from germline, CDR1 is LGHNA and CDR2 is YNFKEQ. The V segment lost 0 bases and the J segment 0 bases; nucleotides outside the gene matches: 12. The CDR3 loop spans 20 amino acids. The CDR3, as DNA: TGTGCCAGCAGCCAAGAAGTAGACAGGGGGGCCCCGAGCTCCTACAATGAGCAGTTCTTC. As protein: CASSQEVDRGAPSSYNEQFF.

The chain uses TRBV6-5 and TRBJ2-1; D uncertain. There are 13 residues in the CDR3. The germline CDR1 and CDR2 sequences are MNHEY and SVGAGI. The V end lost 0 bases, the J end lost 9 bases, and 9 bases lay between the germline ends. The CDR3 sequence is CASSYSRGFEQFF. The DNA of the CDR3 is TGTGCCAGCAGTTACTCTAGAGGATTTGAGCAGTTCTTC.

V usage is TRBV5-1 and J usage is TRBJ2-3; 10 bases are shared with TRBD2. The CDR3 consists of 16 residues. Trimming removed 2 bases from V and 6 bases from J; junction bases left unmatched: 9. Germline V CDR1 and CDR2: SGHRS, YFSETQ. CDR3 in DNA: TGCGCCAGCAGCTTAGCGGGAGGGGGGACGCCGGATACGCAGTATTTT. Residues: CASSLAGGGTPDTQYF.

The chain has TRBV10-3 and TRBJ2-3, with 14 bases aligning to TRBD2. V dropped 10 bases and J dropped 6; count of bases not matched to a gene: 6. Germline V gene data show CDR1 as ENHRY and CDR2 as SYGVKD. This CDR3 is 14 amino acids long. CDR3 in amino acids: CATRTSGGSDTQYF. The CDR3 nucleotides are TGTGCCACCCGGACTAGCGGGGGGTCGGATACGCAGTATTTT.

This clonotype occurred once. The V and J genes are TRBV29-1 and TRBJ2-2; 10 bases fit TRBD2. From germline, CDR1 is SQVTM and CDR2 ANQGSEA. The CDR3 has 14 amino acids. Germline trimming cut 6 bases from V and 5 bases from J; bases unmatched to any gene: 6. CDR3 in amino acids: CSVLAGVDTGELFF. The CDR3 nucleotides read TGCAGCGTCCTAGCGGGAGTTGATACCGGGGAGCTGTTTTTT.

The sample holds a few counts of this clonotype. The chain carries TRBV3-1 and TRBJ1-2; D ambiguous. This CDR3 contains 14 residues. Trimming shortened V by 1 base and J by 4 bases, and 10 bases separated the two germline ends. Germline loops: CDR1 LGHDT, CDR2 YNNKEL (reference sequence). For the CDR3, the DNA is TGTGCCAGCAGCCAAGGTAAAGGGCGCTATGGCTACACCTTC. Translated, it gives CASSQGKGRYGYTF.

This rearrangement joins TRBV6-5 to TRBJ2-1; 9 nucleotides agree with TRBD2. Trimming cost V 5 bases and J 5 bases; bases outside gene matches: 10. This CDR3 has 16 residues. Germline assignment: CDR1 MNHEY and CDR2 SVGAGI. The CDR3: CASSRLAGGLDNEQFF. The CDR3 nucleotides are TGTGCCAGCAGTCGCCTTGCGGGGGGGCTCGACAATGAGCAGTTCTTC.

This clonotype has only a few counts. The chain has TRBV5-1 and TRBJ2-7, with D unresolved. V was pared by 4 bases and J by 5 bases, with 13 bases between. This CDR3 has 13 amino acids. Germline V lookup: CDR1 SGHRS, CDR2 YFSETQ. The CDR3 protein is CASSLREPHEQYF. The CDR3 nucleotides read TGCGCCAGCAGCCTCCGTGAGCCCCACGAGCAGTACTTC.

This clonotype was observed once. One junction end disagrees with the germline gene, perhaps due to a read error. The chain recombines TRBV11-2 with TRBJ1-1; 7 bases agree with TRBD1. The CDR3 runs 13 residues. Germline values: CDR1 SGHAT, CDR2 FQNNGV. The chain's CDR3 is CASTTDRNTGAFF. Here the CDR3 DNA reads TGTGCCAGCACCACGGACAGGAACACTGGAGCTTTCTTT.

The chain couples TRBV30 to TRBJ1-2; 7 bases match TRBD1. Trimming took 5 bases from V and 4 from J; bases not matched to a gene: 7. The germline CDR1 and CDR2 sequences are GTSNPN and SVGIG (reference sequence). There are 13 residues in the CDR3. CDR3 sequence (DNA): TGTGCCTGGGCTCGGACAGGCGTCTATGGCTACACCTTC. Translating it yields CAWARTGVYGYTF.

The V gene is TRBV29-1, the J gene TRBJ1-2; a weak D match, TRBD1 (5 bases). The CDR3 length is 13 residues. Germline V gene lookup returns CDR1 SQVTM and CDR2 ANQGSEA. V was shortened by 3 bases and J by 4 bases, with 12 bases between the two germline ends. The CDR3 DNA reads as TGCAGCGTTGAGTTGGGGCGCGGCTATGGCTACACCTTC. It codes for CSVELGRGYGYTF.

The rearrangement uses TRBV5-4 and TRBJ2-3, with D possibly matching TRBD2 (5 bases). The CDR3 is 15 residues long. Germline CDR1 reads SGHNT; CDR2 reads YYREEE (reference sequence). Trimming took off 1 base at V and 4 bases at J, with 13 bases between the two ends. The CDR3, as DNA: TGTGCCAGCAGCTTGCTCGGGGTTCGCCCAGATACGCAGTATTTT. Its translation: CASSLLGVRPDTQYF.

This clonotype was seen only a few times. The J gene is TRBJ2-7, the V gene TRBV2, with TRBD1 as a possible D gene (5 bases). CDR1 is SNHLY, CDR2 FYNNEI, per germline. V gave up 1 base and J gave up 10 bases, with 11 bases separating them. The CDR3 contains 12 residues. CDR3 loop: CASSEVQDTQYF. CDR3 DNA: TGTGCCAGCAGTGAAGTGCAGGACACCCAGTACTTC.

J is TRBJ1-2 and V is TRBV10-3, with D hard to call. V was clipped by 3 bases and J by 0 bases, with 8 bases between them. Germline CDR1 and CDR2: ENHRY and SYGVKD. The CDR3 extends over 14 amino acids. The CDR3 protein is CAISDKLANYGYTF. The CDR3 region has the DNA TGTGCCATCAGTGATAAGTTAGCTAACTATGGCTACACCTTC.

This sequence joins TRBV10-3 and TRBJ2-5; possible D gene TRBD2, 5 bases. The ends were cut back, 7 bases at V and 5 bases at J, with 14 bases in the middle. Germline assignment: CDR1 ENHRY and CDR2 SYGVKD. CDR3 length: 13 residues. The CDR3 nucleotides read TGTGCCATCACCGCTCAACTAGGGGAGACCCAGTACTTC. Amino acids: CAITAQLGETQYF.

This clonotype was seen a handful of times. Written as DNA, the CDR3 is TGCGCCAGCAGCTGGGACGGGAGAGAGGGATACGAGCAGTACTTC. This sequence encodes CASSWDGREGYEQYF. The V and J genes are TRBV5-1 and TRBJ2-7; the D gene is possibly TRBD2 (6 bases). The CDR3 is 15 residues long. Deletions cut 3 bases from V and 4 bases from J, with 17 bases between. CDR1 is SGHRS and CDR2 is YFSETQ in the germline V gene.

This clonotype was observed a few times. The gene calls are TRBV19 and TRBJ2-1; D uncertain. Germline assignment: CDR1 LNHDA and CDR2 SQIVND (reference sequence). The V gene lost 5 bases and the J gene lost 2 bases, with 10 bases spanning the gap. The CDR3 runs to 14 residues. The CDR3: CASSSPGTYNEQFF. Here the CDR3 DNA reads TGTGCCAGTAGTTCCCCTGGGACCTACAATGAGCAGTTCTTC. Full variable domain (rest looked up from reference TRBV19 and TRBJ2-1): DGGITQSPKYLFRKEGQNVTLSCEQNLNHDAMYWYRQDPGQGLRLIYYSQIVNDFQKGDIAEGYSVSREKKESFPLTVTSAQKNPTAFYLCASSSPGTYNEQFFGPGTRLTVL.

The genes are TRBV15 and TRBJ2-3; D remains ambiguous. V lost 0 bases and J 7 bases, leaving 11 bases between the germline ends. This CDR3 has 14 amino acids. CDR1 is LNHNV and CDR2 is YYDKDF in the germline V gene (reference sequence). CDR3 bases: TGTGCCACCAGCAGAGATGTAGGCCCGAATACGCAGTATTTT. Residues: CATSRDVGPNTQYF.

This chain connects TRBV7-2 to TRBJ1-2; D is unclear. CDR3 length: 15 residues. Germline lookup yields CDR1 SGHTA and CDR2 FQGNSA. Trimming removed 1 base from V and 2 bases from J, with 11 bases in between. The CDR3 protein is CASSLGRGENYGYTF. CDR3 DNA: TGTGCCAGCAGCTTAGGTCGGGGAGAGAACTATGGCTACACCTTC.

The chain links TRBV6-2 or TRBV6-3 to TRBJ2-5; D gene ambiguous. The V end was cut by 2 bases, the J end by 2 bases, with 9 bases between. This CDR3 has 14 amino acids. From germline, CDR1 is MNHEY and CDR2 SVGEGT. The CDR3 loop is CASSYTSNQETQYF. The CDR3 nucleotides are TGTGCCAGCAGTTACACCTCGAATCAAGAGACCCAGTACTTC.

This clonotype appeared a few times. The gene calls are TRBV7-6 and TRBJ2-1, with TRBD2 as a possible D gene (5 bases). V lost 3 bases, J lost 3 bases, and 12 bases lay in between. The CDR3 has 15 residues. CDR1 and CDR2 from the germline V gene are SGHVS and FNYEAQ. The CDR3 DNA sequence: TGTGCCAGCAGCTTGGACTCCTTCTACTACAATGAGCAGTTCTTC. As protein: CASSLDSFYYNEQFF.

This clonotype was detected a few times. The chain employs TRBV6-4 and TRBJ1-2; TRBD1 matches at 9 bases. This CDR3 has 15 amino acids. Unmatched junction bases numbered 7, after V lost 2 bases and J lost 6 bases. Germline CDR1 MRHNA, CDR2 SNTAGT. The CDR3 sequence is CASSDPGQGTNGYTF. In nucleotides, the CDR3 is TGTGCCAGCAGTGACCCGGGACAGGGAACCAATGGCTACACCTTC.

The rearrangement links TRBV7-2 to TRBJ2-3; TRBD1 aligns across 10 bases. Germline V CDR1 and CDR2: SGHTA, FQGNSA. The trim removed 5 bases at V and 6 bases at J, leaving 11 bases unmatched. This CDR3 is 16 amino acids long. For the CDR3, the DNA is TGTGCCAGCAGCCGGAGAAGAGGGACAGGGGAGGATACGCAGTATTTT. Residues: CASSRRRGTGEDTQYF.

A note on this clonotype: A junction end diverges from the germline sequence, so it may reflect a read error. The chain combines TRBV5-5 with TRBJ1-5; tentatively, D is TRBD1 (6 bases). The CDR3 runs to 17 residues. Germline V gene data show CDR1 as SGHKS and CDR2 as YYEKEE (reference sequence). The CDR3 sequence is CTSSSGQSFNSNQPQHF. CDR3 DNA: TGTACCAGCAGCTCAGGACAGAGTTTTAATAGCAATCAGCCCCAGCATTTT.

The chain couples TRBV5-5 to TRBJ2-7, with D perhaps matching TRBD2 (5 bases). The germline V and J ends were trimmed by 0 bases and 5 bases, with 15 bases remaining between them. The CDR3 covers 15 residues. Germline assignment: CDR1 SGHKS and CDR2 YYEKEE (reference sequence). CDR3 sequence (DNA): TGTGCCAGCAGCTTGGTTGGGGAGTCCCCCAACGAGCAGTACTTC. This encodes CASSLVGESPNEQYF.